A single sample gave rise to the 28 T cell receptor beta chains below, sequenced in a study of identifying expanded T cells in peripheral blood. Clones were sequenced by immunoSEQ multiplex PCR, and TCRdb holds only the in-frame ones, with some missing. Of 50,000 or so clones in the sample, approximately 89% were seen once. Source material: blood. The receptors were sampled from a person aged 18 to 75 in good health.

The V gene is TRBV6-6, the J gene TRBJ2-6, with TRBD1 matching 7 bases. Germline CDR1 MNHNY, CDR2 SVGAGI (reference sequence). There are 15 residues in the CDR3. Trimming at V came to 5 bases and at J to 4 bases, leaving 5 bases not matched to a gene. The CDR3 coding sequence is TGTGCCAGCAGTCCTACAGGGGCCGGGGCCAACGTCCTGACTTTC. Translation: CASSPTGAGANVLTF.

The CDR3 DNA follows: TGTGCCACCAGCGAGCTCTCTGGACAGGGTCTCTACGAGCAGTACTTC. Amino acids: CATSELSGQGLYEQYF. The V gene is TRBV15, the J gene TRBJ2-7, with TRBD1 matching over 8 bases. Germline CDR1 LNHNV, CDR2 YYDKDF (reference sequence). With V trimmed by 5 bases and J by 3 bases, 12 bases remained unmatched. The CDR3 runs to 16 residues.

The genes are TRBV18 and TRBJ2-5; D is possibly TRBD1 (5 bases). The CDR3 runs 15 residues. Per germline, CDR1 KGHSH and CDR2 LQKENI. Trimming removed 1 base from V and 5 bases from J, with 14 bases in between. The CDR3 coding sequence is TGTGCCAGCTCACCACAGACAGCCCGGAGCGAGACCCAGTACTTC. Translation gives CASSPQTARSETQYF.

The gene calls are TRBV18 and TRBJ2-1; 9 positions agree with TRBD2. After removal of 3 bases from V and 5 bases from J, the junction contained 5 bases not matched to a gene. The germline V gene has CDR1 KGHSH and CDR2 LQKENI. This CDR3 is built from 15 residues. The chain's CDR3 is CASSPPTSGHNEQFF. Here the CDR3 DNA reads TGTGCCAGCTCACCCCCGACTAGCGGCCACAATGAGCAGTTCTTC.

The gene calls are TRBV7-2 and TRBJ2-5, with D possibly called TRBD1 or TRBD2 (5 bases each). The CDR3 is made up of 15 amino acids. V was pared by 6 bases and J by 5 bases, with 19 bases between. From germline, CDR1 is SGHTA and CDR2 FQGNSA. The CDR3 is CASRSPGPGSETQYF. The CDR3 DNA reads as TGTGCCAGCAGATCCCCGGGACCGGGCTCGGAGACCCAGTACTTC.

This chain uses TRBV29-1 with TRBJ2-1; TRBD2 matches 7 bases. Unmatched junction bases numbered 7, after V lost 7 bases and J lost 4 bases. This CDR3 contains 13 residues. The germline CDR1 and CDR2 sequences are SQVTM and ANQGSEA. CDR3 coding DNA: TGCAGCGGCGGGAGTGGGGGTTACAATGAGCAGTTCTTC. This encodes CSGGSGGYNEQFF.

The V gene is TRBV11-3, the J gene TRBJ2-3; TRBD2 matches at 8 bases. The J segment lost 0 bases and the V segment lost 5 bases, leaving 7 bases of the junction unmatched. Germline values: CDR1 SGHNT, CDR2 YENEEA. The CDR3 is made up of 16 amino acids. For the CDR3, the DNA is TGTGCCAGCAGCGGGGGGATAGCGGGAAGCACAGATACGCAGTATTTT. Translating gives CASSGGIAGSTDTQYF.

The chain has TRBV5-4 and TRBJ1-3; D remains unclear. Trimming took off 4 bases at V and 0 bases at J, with 14 bases between the two ends. The V gene's germline CDR1 is SGHNT and CDR2 YYREEE (reference sequence). The CDR3 sequence is 16 residues long. The CDR3 nucleotides read TGTGCCAGCAGCCGACGGGAGGACGGCTCTGGAAACACCATATATTTT. It is translated as CASSRREDGSGNTIYF. Full variable domain (outside the CDR3, taken from reference TRBV5-4 and TRBJ1-3): ETGVTQSPTHLIKTRGQQVTLRCSSQSGHNTVSWYQQALGQGPQFIFQYYREEENGRGNFPPRFSGLQFPNYSSELNVNALELDDSALYLCASSRREDGSGNTIYFGEGSWLTVV.

J is TRBJ2-1 and V is TRBV6-5; D perhaps matches TRBD1 (5 bases). The length of the CDR3 is 15 residues. Per germline, CDR1 MNHEY and CDR2 SVGAGI. Between the trimmed V and J ends, which lost 0 bases and 1 base, there was a span of 7 bases. Written as DNA, the CDR3 is TGTGCCAGCAGTTACTCGGGGCCATCCTACAATGAGCAGTTCTTC. This encodes CASSYSGPSYNEQFF.

This chain connects TRBV29-1 to TRBJ1-1; possible D gene TRBD1, 5 bases. Trimming cost V 4 bases and J 4 bases, with 13 bases left between them. The CDR3 contains 13 residues. Germline assignment: CDR1 SQVTM and CDR2 ANQGSEA. This CDR3 is CSVVPRGGTEAFF. CDR3 coding DNA: TGCAGCGTTGTCCCTCGGGGGGGCACTGAAGCTTTCTTT.

The V gene is TRBV25-1, the J gene TRBJ2-7; TRBD1 matches at 7 bases. J lost 4 bases, V lost 3 bases, and 3 bases had no gene match. The CDR3 contains 13 residues. Germline CDR1 reads MGHDK; CDR2 reads SYGVNS. CDR3 in amino acids: CASSDPQGYEQYF. Here the CDR3 DNA reads TGTGCCAGCAGTGATCCACAGGGGTACGAGCAGTACTTC.

The rearrangement uses TRBV7-2 and TRBJ2-7; D possibly corresponds to TRBD2 (6 bases). V shed 2 bases and J shed 6 bases, with 11 bases lying between them. In germline, CDR1 is SGHTA, CDR2 FQGNSA. The CDR3 runs to 13 residues. The CDR3 DNA is TGTGCCAGCAGCTTAACCCTGGGAGGCGAGCAGTACTTC. It encodes CASSLTLGGEQYF. The full variable domain, rest sourced from reference TRBV7-2 and TRBJ2-7, is GAGVSQSPSNKVTEKGKDVELRCDPISGHTALYWYRQSLGQGLEFLIYFQGNSAPDKSGLPSDRFSAERTGGSVSTLTIQRTQQEDSAVYLCASSLTLGGEQYFGPGTRLTVT.

CDR3 region: CALRGWGGLGETQYF. The CDR3 DNA reads as TGTGCCTTGCGTGGGTGGGGGGGGCTCGGAGAGACCCAGTACTTC. J is TRBJ2-5 and V is TRBV30, with D maybe TRBD2 (7 bases). The CDR3 contains 15 residues. V lost 7 bases, J lost 4 bases, and 22 bases lay in between. Germline V gene sequence: CDR1 GTSNPN, CDR2 SVGIG (reference sequence).

The genes are TRBV15 and TRBJ2-4, with 7 nucleotides matching TRBD1. The CDR3 contains 14 residues. Germline CDR1 and CDR2: LNHNV and YYDKDF (reference sequence). V shed 5 bases and J 6 bases; nucleotides not matched to a gene: 7. CDR3 amino acids: CATSDDRAGNIQYF. In DNA, the CDR3 is TGTGCCACCAGCGATGACAGGGCCGGAAACATTCAGTACTTC.

This clone was counted a few times. The CDR3 protein is CASSVNSRDRSGYTF. The CDR3 DNA follows: TGTGCCAGTAGTGTCAACAGCCGGGACAGGAGTGGCTACACCTTC. V is TRBV19 and J is TRBJ1-2; 8 nucleotides align to TRBD1. Unmatched junction bases numbered 12, after V lost 5 bases and J lost 7 bases. Germline assignment: CDR1 LNHDA and CDR2 SQIVND (reference sequence). The CDR3 length is 15 residues. The full variable domain, rest sourced from reference TRBV19 and TRBJ1-2, is DGGITQSPKYLFRKEGQNVTLSCEQNLNHDAMYWYRQDPGQGLRLIYYSQIVNDFQKGDIAEGYSVSREKKESFPLTVTSAQKNPTAFYLCASSVNSRDRSGYTFGSGTRLTVV.

This chain joins TRBV5-1 and TRBJ2-3, with D maybe TRBD2 (6 bases). Between the trimmed V and J ends, which lost 4 bases and 3 bases, there was a span of 12 bases. The CDR3 is made up of 14 amino acids. The V gene's germline CDR1 is SGHRS and CDR2 YFSETQ. The CDR3 is CASSLRDLTDTQYF. For the CDR3, the DNA is TGCGCCAGCAGCCTACGGGACTTAACAGATACGCAGTATTTT.

V is TRBV5-1 and J is TRBJ2-7; D possibly corresponds to TRBD2 (5 bases). V was trimmed by 4 bases and J by 2 bases, leaving 10 bases between them. Germline-derived CDR1 and CDR2 are SGHRS and YFSETQ. The CDR3 is made up of 13 amino acids. Written as DNA, the CDR3 is TGCGCCAGCAGCCGGACTGCTACCTACGAGCAGTACTTC. Translating it yields CASSRTATYEQYF.

This clone was counted between two and nine times. This chain uses TRBV30 with TRBJ1-3; D remains unclear. The CDR3 has 12 residues. V was trimmed by 4 bases and J by 0 bases, leaving 4 bases between them. Germline-derived CDR1 and CDR2 are GTSNPN and SVGIG (reference sequence). This CDR3 reads CAWKGSGNTIYF. The CDR3, as DNA: TGTGCCTGGAAGGGCTCTGGAAACACCATATATTTT. The full variable domain, with the rest looked up from reference TRBV30 and TRBJ1-3, is SQTIHQWPATLVQPVGSPLSLECTVEGTSNPNLYWYRQAAGRGLQLLFYSVGIGQISSEVPQNLSASRPQDRQFILSSKKLLLSDSGFYLCAWKGSGNTIYFGEGSWLTVV.

This clone was detected once. Other DNA sequences in this sample translate to the same CDR3. The chain carries TRBV19 and TRBJ2-2; D may match TRBD1 or TRBD2 (5 bases each). The CDR3 is 14 amino acids. Germline V gene data show CDR1 as LNHDA and CDR2 as SQIVND (reference sequence). The germline V and J ends were trimmed by 8 bases and 3 bases, with 13 bases remaining between them. The CDR3 loop is CASSRRGDTGELFF. CDR3 DNA: TGTGCCAGTTCCCGGAGAGGGGACACCGGGGAGCTGTTTTTT.

The rearrangement uses TRBV19 and TRBJ2-1; D call uncertain. Germline-derived CDR1 and CDR2 are LNHDA and SQIVND (reference sequence). The V end lost 7 bases, the J end lost 6 bases, and 16 bases lay between the germline ends. The CDR3 runs 14 residues. The CDR3, as DNA: TGTGCCAGTACCATCTCTCGGACCGTCAATGAGCAGTTCTTC. This sequence encodes CASTISRTVNEQFF.

The rearrangement uses TRBV7-2 and TRBJ2-1, with D perhaps matching TRBD2 (6 bases). Germline V lookup: CDR1 SGHTA, CDR2 FQGNSA. The CDR3 length is 16 residues. Trimming cost V 1 base and J 7 bases, with 17 bases left between them. The CDR3 is CASSLEGTLRGNEQFF. CDR3 coding DNA: TGTGCCAGCAGCTTAGAAGGGACTCTTCGCGGGAATGAGCAGTTCTTC.

The J gene is TRBJ1-1, the V gene TRBV11-3; D remains ambiguous. The CDR3 is 13 residues long. Between the trimmed V and J ends, which lost 2 bases and 4 bases, there was a span of 8 bases. Germline V gene lookup returns CDR1 SGHNT and CDR2 YENEEA. Here the CDR3 reads CASSLLGSTEAFF. DNA for the CDR3: TGTGCCAGCAGCTTACTAGGGAGCACTGAAGCTTTCTTT.

The V and J genes are TRBV27 and TRBJ2-1; D is uncertain. The V end was cut by 2 bases, the J end by 0 bases, with 5 bases between. The length of the CDR3 is 14 residues. Per germline, CDR1 MNHEY and CDR2 SMNVEV (reference sequence). The CDR3 bases are TGTGCCAGCAGTTTAGAGTTCTCCTACAATGAGCAGTTCTTC. Translated, it gives CASSLEFSYNEQFF.

The V gene is TRBV7-2, the J gene TRBJ2-7; D may be TRBD1 or TRBD2 (5 bases each). The CDR3 contains 14 residues. Between the trimmed V and J ends, which lost 2 bases and 2 bases, there was a span of 10 bases. The germline CDR1 and CDR2 sequences are SGHTA and FQGNSA. The CDR3: CASSLKEGTYEQYF. In DNA, the CDR3 is TGTGCCAGCAGCTTAAAAGAGGGGACCTACGAGCAGTACTTC.

The chain couples TRBV5-4 to TRBJ2-2; D uncertain. Trimming removed 4 bases at V and 0 bases at J, with 7 bases between. The CDR3 sequence is 14 residues long. Germline V CDR1 and CDR2: SGHNT, YYREEE (reference sequence). The CDR3 bases are TGTGCCAGCAGCGCGGACGCGAACACCGGGGAGCTGTTTTTT. Translating gives CASSADANTGELFF. Full variable domain (rest looked up from reference TRBV5-4 and TRBJ2-2): ETGVTQSPTHLIKTRGQQVTLRCSSQSGHNTVSWYQQALGQGPQFIFQYYREEENGRGNFPPRFSGLQFPNYSSELNVNALELDDSALYLCASSADANTGELFFGEGSRLTVL.

This rearrangement joins TRBV19 to TRBJ2-6, with D possibly being TRBD1 or TRBD2 (6 bases each). The CDR3 loop spans 15 amino acids. Germline lookup yields CDR1 LNHDA and CDR2 SQIVND (reference sequence). V was clipped by 7 bases and J by 0 bases, with 10 bases between them. The DNA of the CDR3 is TGTGCCAGTAACAAGGGGGGCTCTGGGGCCAACGTCCTGACTTTC. Its protein product is CASNKGGSGANVLTF.

The chain couples TRBV28 to TRBJ2-7; 13 bases match TRBD2. The V gene end was trimmed by 10 bases and the J gene end by 3 bases; junction bases not matched to a gene: 18. Germline values: CDR1 MDHEN, CDR2 SYDVKM. The CDR3 is 18 residues long. In DNA, the CDR3 is TGTGCCACCAGGAAACAATCCGGGACTAGCGGGAAAGTCTACGAGCAGTACTTC. Protein product: CATRKQSGTSGKVYEQYF. Full variable domain (missing parts from reference TRBV28 and TRBJ2-7): DVKVTQSSRYLVKRTGEKVFLECVQDMDHENMFWYRQDPGLGLRLIYFSYDVKMKEKGDIPEGYSVSREKKERFSLILESASTNQTSMYLCATRKQSGTSGKVYEQYFGPGTRLTVT.

The CDR3 loop reads CASRGASYEQYF. The CDR3, as DNA: TGTGCCAGCAGGGGAGCTTCCTACGAGCAGTACTTC. The chain combines TRBV7-9 with TRBJ2-7, with TRBD2 as a possible D gene (5 bases). The germline V gene encodes CDR1 SEHNR and CDR2 FQNEAQ (reference sequence). V was clipped by 6 bases and J by 1 base, with 7 bases between them. This CDR3 comprises 12 residues. The variable domain in full, completed from reference TRBV7-9 and TRBJ2-7, reads DTGVSQNPRHKITKRGQNVTFRCDPISEHNRLYWYRQTLGQGPEFLTYFQNEAQLEKSRLLSDRFSAERPKGSFSTLEIQRTEQGDSAMYLCASRGASYEQYFGPGTRLTVT.